This TCR beta chain was observed in a study of radiation and T cells in renal cell carcinoma. The CDR3 totals 13 residues. V dropped 2 bases and J dropped 4 bases, with 8 bases sitting between them. Germline V CDR1 and CDR2: ENHRY, SYGVKD. Sample time point: blood 2 weeks post-SBRT. The treatment was: 15 Gy SBRT to primary tumor, nephrectomy 4 weeks later. Remarks on this clone: Its antigen is unidentified.

Regarding the study as a whole: In blood, top tumor clones expanded by 2 weeks, shrinking by 4.

Assay: immunoSEQ multiplex PCR; the TCRdb copy retains only in-frame clones and omits some. This sample carries some 130,000 clones, 75% to 90% of them seen once, and the ten largest clones take approximately 2%. V usage is TRBV10-3 and J usage is TRBJ2-5; no clear D gene. This TCR was sampled from a woman aged 55-75 years with renal cell carcinoma. The sequences come from blood, collected from a patient whose treatment included radiotherapy and nephrectomy. Here the CDR3 DNA reads TGTGCCATCAGTGAGGGCAGCTTAGAGACCCAGTACTTC. This gives the protein CAISEGSLETQYF.